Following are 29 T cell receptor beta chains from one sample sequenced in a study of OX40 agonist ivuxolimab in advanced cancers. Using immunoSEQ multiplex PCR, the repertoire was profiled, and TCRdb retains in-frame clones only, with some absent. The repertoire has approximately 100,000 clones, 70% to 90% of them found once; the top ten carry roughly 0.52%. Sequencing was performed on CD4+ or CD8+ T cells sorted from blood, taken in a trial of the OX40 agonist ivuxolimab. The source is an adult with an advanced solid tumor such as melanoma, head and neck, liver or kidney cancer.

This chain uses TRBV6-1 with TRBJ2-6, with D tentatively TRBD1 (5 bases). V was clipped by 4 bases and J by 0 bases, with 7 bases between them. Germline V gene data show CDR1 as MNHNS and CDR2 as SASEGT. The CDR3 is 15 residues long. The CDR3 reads CASSVQDSGANVLTF. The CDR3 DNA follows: TGTGCCAGCAGTGTACAGGACTCTGGGGCCAACGTCCTGACTTTC.

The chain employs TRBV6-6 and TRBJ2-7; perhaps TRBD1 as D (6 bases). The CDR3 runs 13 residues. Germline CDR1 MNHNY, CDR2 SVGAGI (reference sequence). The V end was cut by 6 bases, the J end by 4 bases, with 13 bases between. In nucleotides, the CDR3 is TGTGCCAGCAGCGCAACAGGGTGGTACGAGCAGTACTTC. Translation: CASSATGWYEQYF.

The CDR3 loop is CASSANSAKSNYGYTF. DNA of the CDR3: TGTGCCAGCAGCGCGAACAGTGCGAAATCCAACTATGGCTACACCTTC. This sequence joins TRBV9 and TRBJ1-2; D remains unclear. The length of the CDR3 is 16 residues. V was cut by 3 bases and J by 2 bases, with 17 bases left in between. CDR1 SGDLS and CDR2 YYNGEE come from the germline V gene.

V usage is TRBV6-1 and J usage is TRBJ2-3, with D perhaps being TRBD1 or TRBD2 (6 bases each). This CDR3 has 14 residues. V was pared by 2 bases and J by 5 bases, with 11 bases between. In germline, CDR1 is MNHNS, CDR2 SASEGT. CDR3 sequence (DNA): TGTGCCAGCAGTGAAAGGGGGGCGGGAGATACGCAGTATTTT. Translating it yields CASSERGAGDTQYF.

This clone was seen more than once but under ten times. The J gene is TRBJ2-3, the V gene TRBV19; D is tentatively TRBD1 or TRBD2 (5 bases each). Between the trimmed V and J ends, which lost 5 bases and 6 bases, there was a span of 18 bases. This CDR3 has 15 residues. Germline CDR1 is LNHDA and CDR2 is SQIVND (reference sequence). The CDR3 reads CASSRRWGPGDTQYF. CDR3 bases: TGTGCCAGTAGTCGGAGGTGGGGCCCTGGGGATACGCAGTATTTT.

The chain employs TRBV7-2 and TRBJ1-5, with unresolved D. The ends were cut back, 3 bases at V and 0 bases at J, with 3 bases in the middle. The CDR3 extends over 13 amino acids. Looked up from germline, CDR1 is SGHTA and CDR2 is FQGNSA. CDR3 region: CASSLNSNQPQHF. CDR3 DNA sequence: TGTGCCAGCAGCTTGAATAGCAATCAGCCCCAGCATTTT.

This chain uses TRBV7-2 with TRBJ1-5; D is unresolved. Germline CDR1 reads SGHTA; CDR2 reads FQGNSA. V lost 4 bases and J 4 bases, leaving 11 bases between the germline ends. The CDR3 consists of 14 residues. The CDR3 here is CASSWRTGNQPQHF. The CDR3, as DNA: TGTGCCAGCAGCTGGCGGACGGGTAATCAGCCCCAGCATTTT.

CDR3 amino acids: CASSPPGGTSGGFEQFF. In DNA, the CDR3 is TGCGCCAGCAGCCCCCCCGGCGGGACTAGTGGGGGGTTTGAGCAGTTCTTC. The rearrangement joins TRBV5-1 to TRBJ2-1; the match to TRBD2 covers 8 bases. CDR1 is SGHRS and CDR2 is YFSETQ in the germline V gene. Trimming at V came to 4 bases and at J to 9 bases, leaving 18 bases not matched to a gene. CDR3 length: 17 residues.

The CDR3 bases are TGTGCCAGCAGCCAGGGACAGGGGCGCAATCAGCCCCAGCATTTT. Its protein product is CASSQGQGRNQPQHF. V is TRBV16 and J is TRBJ1-5, with 10 bases that match TRBD1. There are 15 residues in the CDR3. Germline CDR1 reads KGHSY; CDR2 reads FQNENV. Trimming cost V 3 bases and J 2 bases; bases outside gene matches: 1.

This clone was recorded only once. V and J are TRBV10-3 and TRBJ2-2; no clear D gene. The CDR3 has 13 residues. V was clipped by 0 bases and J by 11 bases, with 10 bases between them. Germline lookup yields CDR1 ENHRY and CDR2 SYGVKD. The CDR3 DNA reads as TGTGCCATCAGTGAGTCCCGTGACTCTGAGCTGTTTTTT. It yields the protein CAISESRDSELFF.

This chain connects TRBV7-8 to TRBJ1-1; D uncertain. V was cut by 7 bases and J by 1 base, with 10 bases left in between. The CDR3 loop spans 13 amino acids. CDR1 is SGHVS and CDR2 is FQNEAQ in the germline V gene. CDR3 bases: TGTGCCAGCACCTTTCGCTGGAACACTGAAGCTTTCTTT. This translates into CASTFRWNTEAFF. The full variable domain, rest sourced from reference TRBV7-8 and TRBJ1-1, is GAGVSQSPRYKVAKRGQDVALRCDPISGHVSLFWYQQALGQGPEFLTYFQNEAQLDKSGLPSDRFFAERPEGSVSTLKIQRTQQEDSAVYLCASTFRWNTEAFFGQGTRLTVV.

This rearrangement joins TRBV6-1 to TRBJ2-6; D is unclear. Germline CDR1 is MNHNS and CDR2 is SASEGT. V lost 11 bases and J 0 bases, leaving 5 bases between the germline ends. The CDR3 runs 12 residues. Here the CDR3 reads CALSSGANVLTF. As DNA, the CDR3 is TGTGCCCTGAGCTCTGGGGCCAACGTCCTGACTTTC.

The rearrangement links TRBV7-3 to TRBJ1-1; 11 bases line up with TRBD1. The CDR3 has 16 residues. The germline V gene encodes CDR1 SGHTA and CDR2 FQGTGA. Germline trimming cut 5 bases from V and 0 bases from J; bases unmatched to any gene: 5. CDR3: CASSRTGGKMNTEAFF. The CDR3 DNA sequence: TGTGCCAGCAGCAGGACAGGGGGCAAAATGAACACTGAAGCTTTCTTT. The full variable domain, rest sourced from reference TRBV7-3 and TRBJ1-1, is GAGVSQTPSNKVTEKGKYVELRCDPISGHTALYWYRQSLGQGPEFLIYFQGTGAADDSGLPNDRFFAVRPEGSVSTLKIQRTERGDSAVYLCASSRTGGKMNTEAFFGQGTRLTVV.

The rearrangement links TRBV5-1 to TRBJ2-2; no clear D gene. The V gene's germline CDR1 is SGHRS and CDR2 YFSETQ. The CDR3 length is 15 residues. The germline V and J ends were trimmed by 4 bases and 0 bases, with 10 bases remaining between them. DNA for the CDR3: TGCGCCAGCAGCGTTATGAACCCGAACACCGGGGAGCTGTTTTTT. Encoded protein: CASSVMNPNTGELFF.

CDR3 nucleotides: TGTGCCAGCAGTTTAGAGGGCGAGACCCAGTACTTC. Translation: CASSLEGETQYF. This chain uses TRBV27 with TRBJ2-5, with a tentative D call TRBD2 (5 bases). Trimming stripped 2 bases from V and 5 bases from J, with 6 bases between. Per the germline V gene, CDR1 is MNHEY and CDR2 is SMNVEV (reference sequence). CDR3 length: 12 residues.

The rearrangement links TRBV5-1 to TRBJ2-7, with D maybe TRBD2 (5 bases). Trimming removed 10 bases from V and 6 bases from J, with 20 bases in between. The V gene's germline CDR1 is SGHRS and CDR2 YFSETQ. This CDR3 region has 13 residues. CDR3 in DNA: TGCGCCTCAAGGAGCGGCGGCTTAGGCGAGCAGTACTTC. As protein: CASRSGGLGEQYF.

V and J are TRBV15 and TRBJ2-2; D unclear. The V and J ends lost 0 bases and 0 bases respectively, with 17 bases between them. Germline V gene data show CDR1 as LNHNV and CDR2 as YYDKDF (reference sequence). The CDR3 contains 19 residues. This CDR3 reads CATSRDSVLGLANTGELFF. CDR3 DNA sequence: TGTGCCACCAGCAGAGACTCAGTCCTCGGATTGGCGAACACCGGGGAGCTGTTTTTT.

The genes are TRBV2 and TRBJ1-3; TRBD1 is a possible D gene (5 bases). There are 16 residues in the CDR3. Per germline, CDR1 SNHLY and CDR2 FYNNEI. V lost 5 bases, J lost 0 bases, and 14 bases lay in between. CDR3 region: CASSLVGASSGNTIYF. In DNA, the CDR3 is TGTGCCAGCAGTTTGGTCGGGGCCAGCTCTGGAAACACCATATATTTT.

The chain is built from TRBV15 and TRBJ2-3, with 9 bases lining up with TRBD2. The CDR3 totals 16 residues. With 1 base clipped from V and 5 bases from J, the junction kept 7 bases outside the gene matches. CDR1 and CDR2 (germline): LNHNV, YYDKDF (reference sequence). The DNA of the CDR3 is TGTGCCACCAGCAGAGGGCCGGGACTAGCTATAGATACGCAGTATTTT. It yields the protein CATSRGPGLAIDTQYF.

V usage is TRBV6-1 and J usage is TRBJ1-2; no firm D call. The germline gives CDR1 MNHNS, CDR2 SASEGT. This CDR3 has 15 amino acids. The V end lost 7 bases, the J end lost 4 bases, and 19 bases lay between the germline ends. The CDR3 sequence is CASTPNGRLSYGYTF. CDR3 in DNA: TGTGCCAGCACCCCCAACGGGCGCCTATCCTATGGCTACACCTTC.

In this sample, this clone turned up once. The CDR3 reads CASSLVYTDTQYF. In DNA form, the CDR3 reads TGTGCCAGCAGCTTAGTCTACACAGATACGCAGTATTTT. The gene calls are TRBV7-2 and TRBJ2-3; D is unresolved. Germline CDR1 and CDR2: SGHTA and FQGNSA. This CDR3 spans 13 amino acids. Trimming cost V 1 base and J 2 bases, with 4 bases left between them.

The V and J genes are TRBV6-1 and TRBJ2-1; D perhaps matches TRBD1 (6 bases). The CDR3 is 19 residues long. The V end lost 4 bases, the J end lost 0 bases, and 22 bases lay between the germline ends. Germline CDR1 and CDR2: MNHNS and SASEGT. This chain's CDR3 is CASSARSLRGFGSYNEQFF. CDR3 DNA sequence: TGTGCCAGCAGTGCTCGGTCCCTCAGGGGATTTGGCTCCTACAATGAGCAGTTCTTC.

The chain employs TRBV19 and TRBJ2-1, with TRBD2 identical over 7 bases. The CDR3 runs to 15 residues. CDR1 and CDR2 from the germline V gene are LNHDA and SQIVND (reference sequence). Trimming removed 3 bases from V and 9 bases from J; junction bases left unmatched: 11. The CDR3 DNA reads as TGTGCCAGTAGTATCGTGTCTAGTGGGGGGGGTGAGCAGTTCTTC. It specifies CASSIVSSGGGEQFF. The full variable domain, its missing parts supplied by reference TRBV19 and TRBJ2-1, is DGGITQSPKYLFRKEGQNVTLSCEQNLNHDAMYWYRQDPGQGLRLIYYSQIVNDFQKGDIAEGYSVSREKKESFPLTVTSAQKNPTAFYLCASSIVSSGGGEQFFGPGTRLTVL.

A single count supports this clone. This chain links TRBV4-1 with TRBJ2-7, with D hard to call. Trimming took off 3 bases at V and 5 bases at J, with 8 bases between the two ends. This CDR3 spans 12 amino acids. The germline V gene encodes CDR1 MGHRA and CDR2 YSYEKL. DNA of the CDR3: TGCGCCAGCAGCCACATCCTTGACGAGCAGTACTTC. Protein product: CASSHILDEQYF.

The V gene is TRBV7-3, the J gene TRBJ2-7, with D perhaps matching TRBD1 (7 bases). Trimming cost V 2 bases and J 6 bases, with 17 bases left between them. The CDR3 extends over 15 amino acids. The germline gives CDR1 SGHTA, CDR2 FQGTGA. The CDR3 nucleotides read TGTGCCAGCAGCTTATCTCGAGGAGGGGGCGCCGAGCAGTACTTC. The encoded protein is CASSLSRGGGAEQYF.

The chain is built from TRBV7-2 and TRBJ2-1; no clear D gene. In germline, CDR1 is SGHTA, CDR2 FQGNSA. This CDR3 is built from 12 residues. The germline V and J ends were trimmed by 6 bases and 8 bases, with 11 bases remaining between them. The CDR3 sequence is CASRTSLDEQFF. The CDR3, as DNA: TGTGCCAGCAGAACATCTTTGGATGAGCAGTTCTTC.

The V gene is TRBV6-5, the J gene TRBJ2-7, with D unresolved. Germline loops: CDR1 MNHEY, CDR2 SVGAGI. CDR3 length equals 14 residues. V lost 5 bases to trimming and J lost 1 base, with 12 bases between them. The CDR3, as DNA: TGTGCCAGCAGTCGGGTCTCTCTTTCCTACGAGCAGTACTTC. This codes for CASSRVSLSYEQYF.

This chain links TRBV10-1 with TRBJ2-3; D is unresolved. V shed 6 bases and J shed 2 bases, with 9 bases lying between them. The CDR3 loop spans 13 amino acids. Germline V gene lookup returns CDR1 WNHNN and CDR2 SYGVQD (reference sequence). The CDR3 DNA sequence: TGCGCCAGCAGGGCCCGGATCACAGATACGCAGTATTTT. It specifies CASRARITDTQYF.

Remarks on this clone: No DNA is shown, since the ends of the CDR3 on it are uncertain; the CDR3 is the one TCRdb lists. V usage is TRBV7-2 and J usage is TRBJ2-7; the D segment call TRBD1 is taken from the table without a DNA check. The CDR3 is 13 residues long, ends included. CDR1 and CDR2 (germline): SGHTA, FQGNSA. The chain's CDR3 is CASSFGTGAFIYF.